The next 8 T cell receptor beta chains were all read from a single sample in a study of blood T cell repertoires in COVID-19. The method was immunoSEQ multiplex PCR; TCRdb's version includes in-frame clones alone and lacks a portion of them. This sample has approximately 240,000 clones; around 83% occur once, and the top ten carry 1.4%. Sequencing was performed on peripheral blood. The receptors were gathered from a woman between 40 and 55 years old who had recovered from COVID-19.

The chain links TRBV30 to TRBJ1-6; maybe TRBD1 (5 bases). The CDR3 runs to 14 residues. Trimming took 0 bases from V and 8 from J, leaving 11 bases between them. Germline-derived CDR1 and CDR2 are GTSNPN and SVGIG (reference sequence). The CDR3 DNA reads TGTGCCTGGAGTGTACAGGTCCCATATTCACCCCTCCACTTT. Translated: CAWSVQVPYSPLHF. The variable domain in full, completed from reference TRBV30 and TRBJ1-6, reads SQTIHQWPATLVQPVGSPLSLECTVEGTSNPNLYWYRQAAGRGLQLLFYSVGIGQISSEVPQNLSASRPQDRQFILSSKKLLLSDSGFYLCAWSVQVPYSPLHFGNGTRLTVT.

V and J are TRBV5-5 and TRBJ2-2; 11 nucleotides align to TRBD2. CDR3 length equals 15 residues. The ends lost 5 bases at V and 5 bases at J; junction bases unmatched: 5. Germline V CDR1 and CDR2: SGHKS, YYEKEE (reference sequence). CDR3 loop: CASSPGLAVTGELFF. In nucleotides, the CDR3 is TGTGCCAGCAGTCCGGGACTAGCGGTAACCGGGGAGCTGTTTTTT. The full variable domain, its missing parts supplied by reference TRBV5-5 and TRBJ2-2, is DAGVTQSPTHLIKTRGQQVTLRCSPISGHKSVSWYQQVLGQGPQFIFQYYEKEERGRGNFPDRFSARQFPNYSSELNVNALLLGDSALYLCASSPGLAVTGELFFGEGSRLTVL.

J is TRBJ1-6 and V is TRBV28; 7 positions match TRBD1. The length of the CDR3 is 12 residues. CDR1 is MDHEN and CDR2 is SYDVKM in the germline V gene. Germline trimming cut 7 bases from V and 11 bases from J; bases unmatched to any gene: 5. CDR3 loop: CASTRQGAPLHF. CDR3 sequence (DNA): TGTGCCAGCACGCGACAGGGCGCACCCCTCCACTTT.

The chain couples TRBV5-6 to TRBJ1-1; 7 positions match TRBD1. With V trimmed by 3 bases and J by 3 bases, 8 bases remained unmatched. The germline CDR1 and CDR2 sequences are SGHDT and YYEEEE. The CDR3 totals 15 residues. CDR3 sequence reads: CASSYLDRDDTEAFF. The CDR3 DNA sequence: TGTGCCAGCAGCTACCTTGACAGGGACGACACTGAAGCTTTCTTT.

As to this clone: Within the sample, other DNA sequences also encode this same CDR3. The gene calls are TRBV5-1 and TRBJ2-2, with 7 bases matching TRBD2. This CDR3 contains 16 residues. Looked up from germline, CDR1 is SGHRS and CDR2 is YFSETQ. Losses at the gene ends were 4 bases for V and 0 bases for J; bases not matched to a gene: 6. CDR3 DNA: TGCGCCAGCAGCCCCTTGGCGGGGGCGAACACCGGGGAGCTGTTTTTT. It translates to CASSPLAGANTGELFF.

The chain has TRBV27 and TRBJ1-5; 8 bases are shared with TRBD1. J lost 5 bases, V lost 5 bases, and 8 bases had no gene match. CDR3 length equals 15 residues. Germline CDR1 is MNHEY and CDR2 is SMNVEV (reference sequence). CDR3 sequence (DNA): TGTGCCAGCAGTCTCCTCGGACAGGGCGATCAGCCCCAGCATTTT. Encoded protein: CASSLLGQGDQPQHF.

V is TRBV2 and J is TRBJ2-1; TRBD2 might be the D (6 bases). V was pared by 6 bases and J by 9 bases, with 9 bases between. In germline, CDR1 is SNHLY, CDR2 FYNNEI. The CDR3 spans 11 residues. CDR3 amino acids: CASRVGGEQFF. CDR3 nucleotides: TGTGCCAGCAGGGTGGGGGGTGAGCAGTTCTTC.

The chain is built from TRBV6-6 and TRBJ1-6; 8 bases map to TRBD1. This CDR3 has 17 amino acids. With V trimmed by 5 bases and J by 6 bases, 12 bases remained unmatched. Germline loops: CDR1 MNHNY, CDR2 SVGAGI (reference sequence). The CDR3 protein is CASSPRAGTGTNSPLHF. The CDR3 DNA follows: TGTGCCAGCAGTCCCCGCGCCGGGACAGGAACTAATTCACCCCTCCACTTT.